The source of this T cell receptor beta chain is a study of blood T cell repertoires in COVID-19. The CDR3 totals 17 residues. J lost 7 bases, V lost 6 bases, and 11 bases had no gene match. Germline-derived CDR1 and CDR2 are MDHEN and SYDVKM. Here immunoSEQ multiplex PCR was the method, and the copy in TCRdb shows in-frame clones only, minus some. The sample contains 280,000 or so clones, over 75% of which appear only once. Sequencing used peripheral blood. This chain links TRBV28 with TRBJ2-3, with 15 bases aligning to TRBD2. The TCR comes from a woman in her sixties or seventies with acute or convalescent COVID-19. The CDR3 loop is CASSPGGTSGGWYTQYF. The CDR3 DNA sequence: TGTGCCAGCAGCCCTGGCGGGACTAGCGGGGGGTGGTATACGCAGTATTTT.